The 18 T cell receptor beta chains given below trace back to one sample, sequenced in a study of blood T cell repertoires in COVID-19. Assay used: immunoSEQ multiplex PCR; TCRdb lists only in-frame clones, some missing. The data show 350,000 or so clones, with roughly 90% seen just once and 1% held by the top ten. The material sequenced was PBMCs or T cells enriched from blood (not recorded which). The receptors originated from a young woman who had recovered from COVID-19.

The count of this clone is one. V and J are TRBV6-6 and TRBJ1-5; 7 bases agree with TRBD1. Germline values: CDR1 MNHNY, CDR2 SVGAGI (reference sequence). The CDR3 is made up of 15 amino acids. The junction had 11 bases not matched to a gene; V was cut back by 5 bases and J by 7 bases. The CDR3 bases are TGTGCCAGCAGTCGATTAACAGGGGTCGGGCAGCCCCAGCATTTT. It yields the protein CASSRLTGVGQPQHF.

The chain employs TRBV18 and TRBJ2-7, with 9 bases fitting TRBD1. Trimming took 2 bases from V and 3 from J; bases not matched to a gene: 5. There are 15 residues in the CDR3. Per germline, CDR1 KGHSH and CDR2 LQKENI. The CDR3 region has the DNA TGTGCCAGCTCACCAGAACAGGGGGCATACTACGAGCAGTACTTC. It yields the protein CASSPEQGAYYEQYF.

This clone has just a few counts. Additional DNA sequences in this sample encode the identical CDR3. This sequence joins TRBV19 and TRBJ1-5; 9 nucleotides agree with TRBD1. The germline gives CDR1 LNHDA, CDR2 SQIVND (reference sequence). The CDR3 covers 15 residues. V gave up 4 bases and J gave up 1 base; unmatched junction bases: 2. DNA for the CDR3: TGTGCCAGTAGTACGACAGGGGGGAGCAATCAGCCCCAGCATTTT. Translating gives CASSTTGGSNQPQHF.

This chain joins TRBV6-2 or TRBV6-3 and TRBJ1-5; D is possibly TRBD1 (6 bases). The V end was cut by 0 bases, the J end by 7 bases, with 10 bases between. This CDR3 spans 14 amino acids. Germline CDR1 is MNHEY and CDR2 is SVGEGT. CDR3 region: CASSYSGGSQPQHF. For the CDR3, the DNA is TGTGCCAGCAGTTACTCAGGGGGTTCCCAGCCCCAGCATTTT.

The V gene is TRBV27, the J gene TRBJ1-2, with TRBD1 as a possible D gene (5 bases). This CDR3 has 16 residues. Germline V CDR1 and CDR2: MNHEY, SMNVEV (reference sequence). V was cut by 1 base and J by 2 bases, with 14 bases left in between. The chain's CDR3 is CASSLYTVGGNYGYTF. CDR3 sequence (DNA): TGTGCCAGCAGTTTATATACCGTGGGGGGGAACTATGGCTACACCTTC.

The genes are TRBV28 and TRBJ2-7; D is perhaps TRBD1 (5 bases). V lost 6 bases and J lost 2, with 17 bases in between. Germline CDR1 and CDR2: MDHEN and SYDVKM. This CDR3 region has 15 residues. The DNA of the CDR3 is TGTGCCAGCAGGGGAAGGGGCCGTTCCACCTACGAGCAGTACTTC. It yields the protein CASRGRGRSTYEQYF.

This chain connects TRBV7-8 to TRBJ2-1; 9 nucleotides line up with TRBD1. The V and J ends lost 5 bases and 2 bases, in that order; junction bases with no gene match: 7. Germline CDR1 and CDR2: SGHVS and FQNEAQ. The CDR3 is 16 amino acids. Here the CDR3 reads CASSIYRDRAYNEQFF. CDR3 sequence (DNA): TGTGCCAGCAGCATATATCGGGACAGGGCCTACAATGAGCAGTTCTTC.

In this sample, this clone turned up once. The CDR3 loop reads CASSSKTGGAWTNEKLFF. CDR3 sequence (DNA): TGCGCCAGCAGCTCCAAAACAGGGGGGGCATGGACTAATGAAAAACTGTTTTTT. The chain carries TRBV5-1 and TRBJ1-4, with 8 bases identical to TRBD1. This CDR3 comprises 18 residues. Germline V gene sequence: CDR1 SGHRS, CDR2 YFSETQ. Unmatched junction bases numbered 12, after V lost 3 bases and J lost 2 bases.

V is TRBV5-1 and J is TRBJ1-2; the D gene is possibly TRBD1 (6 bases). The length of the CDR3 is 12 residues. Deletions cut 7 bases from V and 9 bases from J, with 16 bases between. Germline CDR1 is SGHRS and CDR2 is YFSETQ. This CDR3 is CASRSSTGSYTF. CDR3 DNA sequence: TGCGCCAGCCGATCCTCGACAGGCAGCTACACCTTC.

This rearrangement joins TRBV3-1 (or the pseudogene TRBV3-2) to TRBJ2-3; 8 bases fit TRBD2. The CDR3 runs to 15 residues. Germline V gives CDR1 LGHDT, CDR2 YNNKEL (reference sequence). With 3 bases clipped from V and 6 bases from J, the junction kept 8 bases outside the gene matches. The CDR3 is CASSHWRLANDTQYF. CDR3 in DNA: TGTGCCAGCAGCCATTGGAGACTAGCGAACGATACGCAGTATTTT.

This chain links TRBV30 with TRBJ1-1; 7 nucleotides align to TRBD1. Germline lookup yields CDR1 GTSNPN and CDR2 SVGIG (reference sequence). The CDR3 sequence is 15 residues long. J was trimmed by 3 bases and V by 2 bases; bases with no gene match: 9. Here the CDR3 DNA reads TGTGCCTGGAGTCCGGGACAGCCGTCGGACACTGAAGCTTTCTTT. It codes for CAWSPGQPSDTEAFF.

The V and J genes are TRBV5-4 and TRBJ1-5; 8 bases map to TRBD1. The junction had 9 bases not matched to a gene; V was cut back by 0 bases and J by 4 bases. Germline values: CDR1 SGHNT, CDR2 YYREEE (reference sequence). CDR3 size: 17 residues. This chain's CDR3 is CASSLGGAGGENQPQHF. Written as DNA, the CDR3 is TGTGCCAGCAGCTTGGGGGGGGCAGGGGGCGAAAATCAGCCCCAGCATTTT. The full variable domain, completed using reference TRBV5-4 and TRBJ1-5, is ETGVTQSPTHLIKTRGQQVTLRCSSQSGHNTVSWYQQALGQGPQFIFQYYREEENGRGNFPPRFSGLQFPNYSSELNVNALELDDSALYLCASSLGGAGGENQPQHFGDGTRLSIL.

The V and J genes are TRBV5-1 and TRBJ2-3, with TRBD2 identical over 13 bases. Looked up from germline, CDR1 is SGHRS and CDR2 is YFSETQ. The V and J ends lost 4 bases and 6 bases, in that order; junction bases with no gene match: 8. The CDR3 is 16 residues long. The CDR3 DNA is TGCGCCAGCAGCCCCGGGACTAGCGGGGTTCTTGATACGCAGTATTTT. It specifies CASSPGTSGVLDTQYF.

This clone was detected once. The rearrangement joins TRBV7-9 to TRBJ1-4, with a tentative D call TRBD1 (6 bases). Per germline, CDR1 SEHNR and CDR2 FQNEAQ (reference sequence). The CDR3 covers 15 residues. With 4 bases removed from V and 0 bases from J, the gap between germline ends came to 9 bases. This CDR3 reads CASSSYRATNEKLFF. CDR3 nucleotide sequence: TGTGCCAGCAGCTCATACAGGGCAACTAATGAAAAACTGTTTTTT.

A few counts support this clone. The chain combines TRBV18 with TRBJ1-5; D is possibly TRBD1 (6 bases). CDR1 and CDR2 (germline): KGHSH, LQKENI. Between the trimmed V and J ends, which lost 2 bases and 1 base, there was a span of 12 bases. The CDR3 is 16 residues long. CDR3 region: CASSPGQGPSNQPQHF. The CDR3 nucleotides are TGTGCCAGCTCACCAGGCCAGGGGCCGAGCAATCAGCCCCAGCATTTT. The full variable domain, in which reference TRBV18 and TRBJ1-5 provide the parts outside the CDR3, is NAGVMQNPRHLVRRRGQEARLRCSPMKGHSHVYWYRQLPEEGLKFMVYLQKENIIDESGMPKERFSAEFPKEGPSILRIQQVVRGDSAAYFCASSPGQGPSNQPQHFGDGTRLSIL.

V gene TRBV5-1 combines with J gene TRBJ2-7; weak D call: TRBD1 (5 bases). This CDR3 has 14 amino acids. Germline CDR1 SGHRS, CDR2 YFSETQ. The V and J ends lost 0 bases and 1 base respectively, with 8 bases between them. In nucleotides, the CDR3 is TGCGCCAGCAGCTTGGACAGGCTGTCCTACGAGCAGTACTTC. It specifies CASSLDRLSYEQYF.

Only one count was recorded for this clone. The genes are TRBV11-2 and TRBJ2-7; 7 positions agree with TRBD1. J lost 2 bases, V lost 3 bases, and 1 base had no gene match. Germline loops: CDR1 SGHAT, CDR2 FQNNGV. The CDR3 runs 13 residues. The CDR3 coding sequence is TGTGCCAGCAGCTTGACAGGGACCTACGAGCAGTACTTC. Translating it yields CASSLTGTYEQYF.

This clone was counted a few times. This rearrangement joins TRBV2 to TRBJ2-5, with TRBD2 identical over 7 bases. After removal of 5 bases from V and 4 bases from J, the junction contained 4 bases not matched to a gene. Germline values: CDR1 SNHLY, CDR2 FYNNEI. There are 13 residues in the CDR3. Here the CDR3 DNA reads TGTGCCAGCAGTTCCGGACTAGTAGAGACCCAGTACTTC. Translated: CASSSGLVETQYF.